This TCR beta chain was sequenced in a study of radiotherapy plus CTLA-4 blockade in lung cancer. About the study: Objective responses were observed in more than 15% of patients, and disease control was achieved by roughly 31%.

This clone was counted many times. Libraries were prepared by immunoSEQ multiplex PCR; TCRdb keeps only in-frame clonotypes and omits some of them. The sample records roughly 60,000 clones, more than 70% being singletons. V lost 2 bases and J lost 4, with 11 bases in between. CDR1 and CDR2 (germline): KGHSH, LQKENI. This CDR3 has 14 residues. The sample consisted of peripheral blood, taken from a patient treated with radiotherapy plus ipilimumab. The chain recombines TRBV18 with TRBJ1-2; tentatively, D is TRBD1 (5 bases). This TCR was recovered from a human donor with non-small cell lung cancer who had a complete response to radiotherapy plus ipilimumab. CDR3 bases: TGTGCCAGCTCACCATTAGGGGCGAGCTATGGCTACACCTTC. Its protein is CASSPLGASYGYTF.